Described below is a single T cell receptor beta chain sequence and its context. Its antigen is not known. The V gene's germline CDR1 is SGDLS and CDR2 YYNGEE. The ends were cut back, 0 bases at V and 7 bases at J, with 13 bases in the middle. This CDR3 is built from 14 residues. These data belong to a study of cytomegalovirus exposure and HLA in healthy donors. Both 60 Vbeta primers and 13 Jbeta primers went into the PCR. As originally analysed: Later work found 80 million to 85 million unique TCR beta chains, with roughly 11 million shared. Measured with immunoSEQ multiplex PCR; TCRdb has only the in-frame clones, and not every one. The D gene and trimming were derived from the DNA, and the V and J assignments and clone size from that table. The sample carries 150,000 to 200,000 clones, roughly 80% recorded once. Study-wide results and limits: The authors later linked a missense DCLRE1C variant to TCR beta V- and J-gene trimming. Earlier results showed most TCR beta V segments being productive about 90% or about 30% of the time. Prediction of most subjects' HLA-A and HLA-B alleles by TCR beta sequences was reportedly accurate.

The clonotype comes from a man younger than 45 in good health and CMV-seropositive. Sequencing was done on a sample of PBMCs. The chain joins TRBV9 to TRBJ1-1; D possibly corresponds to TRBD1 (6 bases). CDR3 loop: CASSVGGGSGEAFF. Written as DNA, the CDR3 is TGTGCCAGCAGCGTAGGCGGGGGCTCGGGTGAAGCTTTCTTT.